This T cell receptor (beta chain) was sequenced in a study of T cells after yellow fever vaccination. Study-level information: It was SMART-Seq v4 Ultra Low Input that prepared the fractions with low cell numbers. Study results and caveats: Shared CD4/CD8 clonotypes were a small share, likely from convergent recombination. Most primary-vaccination clones reappeared after the booster (approximately 95% CD4, roughly 88% CD8).

This CDR3 comprises 15 residues. V lost 3 bases, J lost 3 bases, and 6 bases stayed unmatched. From germline, CDR1 is SGHTA and CDR2 FQGNSA. Conversion of TCR transcripts into cDNA relied on 5'RACE template switching, which added a universal primer site and UMIs. MiXCR, run by TCRdb on the 5' RACE reads, gives a single entry per CDR3 protein. Of approximately 300,000 distinct CDR3 sequences in the sample, about 10% were seen once. This clonotype was picked up one time. Its antigen is unknown. The receptor's source is a man aged 18-30 years who received the YFV17D yellow fever vaccine. This sample comprised CD4+ T cells sorted from PBMCs, obtained 45 days after the yellow fever booster vaccination. The chain couples TRBV7-2 to TRBJ2-7, with TRBD2 identical over 9 bases. The CDR3 DNA reads as TGTGCCAGCAGCTTTGGACCTAGCGGGGACTACGAGCAGTACTTC. Protein sequence: CASSFGPSGDYEQYF.